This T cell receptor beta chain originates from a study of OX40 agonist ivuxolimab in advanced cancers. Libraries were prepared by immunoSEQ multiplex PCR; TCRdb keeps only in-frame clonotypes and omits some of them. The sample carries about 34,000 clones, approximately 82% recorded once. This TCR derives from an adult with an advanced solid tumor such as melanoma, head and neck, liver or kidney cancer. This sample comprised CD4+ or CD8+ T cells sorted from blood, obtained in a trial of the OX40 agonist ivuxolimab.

The CDR3: CASSAGGGQETQYF. CDR3 nucleotide sequence: TGCGCCAGCAGCGCCGGGGGGGGCCAAGAGACCCAGTACTTC. The chain employs TRBV5-1 and TRBJ2-5; 8 nucleotides align to TRBD2. V dropped 4 bases and J dropped 1; count of bases not matched to a gene: 3. The germline gives CDR1 SGHRS, CDR2 YFSETQ. The length of the CDR3 is 14 residues.